This entry lists 16 T cell receptor beta chains sequenced from one sample in a study of PD-L1 blockade in urothelial cancer. Using immunoSEQ multiplex PCR, the repertoire was profiled, and TCRdb retains in-frame clones only, with some absent. The sample consists of around 33,000 clones, about 88% of them appearing once. The time point: peripheral blood 6 weeks after treatment start. Sequenced here: PBMCs, sampled around atezolizumab (anti-PD-L1) treatment. These receptors all stem from a man of 80 years or more with urothelial cancer.

The CDR3 sequence is CASSLGGPNEKLFF. In DNA form, the CDR3 reads TGTGCCAGCAGTTTAGGGGGCCCCAATGAAAAACTGTTTTTT. The chain joins TRBV27 to TRBJ1-4; D perhaps matches TRBD1 (6 bases). Germline V CDR1 and CDR2: MNHEY, SMNVEV (reference sequence). The CDR3 is 14 amino acids. V was trimmed by 2 bases and J by 5 bases, leaving 9 bases between them.

In its sample, this clone was seen a few times. V usage is TRBV7-9 and J usage is TRBJ2-5, with 11 bases aligning to TRBD2. CDR1 is SEHNR, CDR2 FQNEAQ, per germline (reference sequence). With 5 bases clipped from V and 2 bases from J, the junction kept 4 bases outside the gene matches. This CDR3 comprises 15 residues. This CDR3 reads CASSIRTSGQETQYF. As DNA, the CDR3 is TGTGCCAGCAGCATCCGGACTAGCGGGCAAGAGACCCAGTACTTC.

The chain uses TRBV19 and TRBJ2-3; 8 nucleotides match TRBD2. The V and J ends lost 5 bases and 6 bases, in that order; junction bases with no gene match: 7. The CDR3 runs 14 residues. Germline loops: CDR1 LNHDA, CDR2 SQIVND (reference sequence). CDR3 nucleotide sequence: TGTGCCAGTAGTGCCGGGACTAGACCGGATACGCAGTATTTT. This sequence encodes CASSAGTRPDTQYF.

This rearrangement joins TRBV29-1 to TRBJ2-5; no clear D gene. Trimming left V 7 bases short and J 5 bases short, with 14 bases between. Germline CDR1 SQVTM, CDR2 ANQGSEA. This CDR3 is built from 12 residues. CDR3 coding DNA: TGCAGCGCTCTAACTTTTTGGGAGACCCAGTACTTC. Its translation is CSALTFWETQYF.

The CDR3 here is CASSAKQGGSLNTIYF. The CDR3 DNA reads as TGTGCCAGCAGCGCCAAACAGGGTGGCTCTTTAAACACCATATATTTT. V and J are TRBV9 and TRBJ1-3; tentatively, D is TRBD1 (6 bases). Germline V gene sequence: CDR1 SGDLS, CDR2 YYNGEE. The CDR3 has 16 amino acids. V lost 3 bases and J 6 bases, leaving 19 bases between the germline ends.

V and J are TRBV19 and TRBJ1-5; D uncertain. Trimming removed 4 bases from V and 1 base from J, with 8 bases in between. CDR3 length: 14 amino acids. CDR1 and CDR2 (germline): LNHDA, SQIVND (reference sequence). The CDR3 nucleotides are TGTGCCAGTAGTAGGGCGGGAAGCAATCAGCCCCAGCATTTT. Protein product: CASSRAGSNQPQHF.

The chain couples TRBV27 to TRBJ2-7, with D possibly TRBD2 on 6 matching bases. Germline V gene lookup returns CDR1 MNHEY and CDR2 SMNVEV (reference sequence). This CDR3 has 15 residues. Trimming took off 3 bases at V and 1 base at J, with 13 bases between the two ends. CDR3 amino acids: CASSFLGGGSYEQYF. Here the CDR3 DNA reads TGTGCCAGCAGTTTCCTGGGGGGAGGTTCCTACGAGCAGTACTTC.

The CDR3 is CASSLEGGLAGVYYEQYF. The CDR3 nucleotides read TGCGCCAGCAGCTTGGAAGGCGGGCTAGCGGGAGTCTACTACGAGCAGTACTTC. J is TRBJ2-7 and V is TRBV5-1; TRBD2 aligns across 10 bases. This CDR3 spans 18 amino acids. Germline trimming cut 0 bases from V and 3 bases from J; bases unmatched to any gene: 12. Per germline, CDR1 SGHRS and CDR2 YFSETQ.

The rearrangement links TRBV27 to TRBJ1-3; 7 bases align to TRBD1. This CDR3 spans 17 amino acids. V dropped 7 bases and J dropped 0; count of bases not matched to a gene: 12. Germline V lookup: CDR1 MNHEY, CDR2 SMNVEV (reference sequence). The CDR3 spells CASKVGRDSDSGNTIYF. The CDR3 DNA reads TGTGCCAGCAAGGTTGGCCGGGACAGTGACTCTGGAAACACCATATATTTT.

This CDR3 reads CASSQGGHQETQYF. DNA of the CDR3: TGTGCCAGCAGCCAAGGAGGCCACCAAGAGACCCAGTACTTC. The chain employs TRBV14 and TRBJ2-5; D is uncertain. The CDR3 is 14 amino acids. Germline CDR1 and CDR2: SGHDN and FVKESK. V lost 1 base and J lost 0, with 6 bases in between.

The chain couples TRBV7-2 to TRBJ2-7; D perhaps matches TRBD2 (7 bases). The CDR3 is 14 residues long. The V gene's germline CDR1 is SGHTA and CDR2 FQGNSA. The ends were cut back, 8 bases at V and 2 bases at J, with 16 bases in the middle. CDR3 sequence (DNA): TGTGCCAGCGGTCGAGGGGGGGGAACCTACGAGCAGTACTTC. As protein: CASGRGGGTYEQYF.

J is TRBJ1-1 and V is TRBV4-3; perhaps TRBD1 as D (5 bases). The germline CDR1 and CDR2 sequences are LGHNA and YSLEER. This CDR3 has 14 amino acids. V was shortened by 4 bases and J by 1 base, with 10 bases between the two germline ends. As DNA, the CDR3 is TGCGCCAGCAGCCCAGGGTGGGGGAACACTGAAGCTTTCTTT. Protein product: CASSPGWGNTEAFF.

The J gene is TRBJ1-3, the V gene TRBV27; tentative D call: TRBD1 (5 bases). This CDR3 contains 16 residues. Trimming pared 0 bases from V and 0 bases from J, leaving 9 bases between. Germline-derived CDR1 and CDR2 are MNHEY and SMNVEV (reference sequence). CDR3 in DNA: TGTGCCAGCAGTTTATCTGGGACTTACTCTGGAAACACCATATATTTT. It is translated as CASSLSGTYSGNTIYF.

The chain joins TRBV7-2 to TRBJ2-2; possible D gene TRBD1, 5 bases. Looked up from germline, CDR1 is SGHTA and CDR2 is FQGNSA. CDR3 length: 16 amino acids. The V end was cut by 1 base, the J end by 0 bases, with 9 bases between. The CDR3 here is CASSLGQGSNTGELFF. Here the CDR3 DNA reads TGTGCCAGCAGCTTAGGGCAGGGATCGAACACCGGGGAGCTGTTTTTT.

This chain uses TRBV6-1 with TRBJ1-3; no firm D call. CDR1 is MNHNS and CDR2 is SASEGT in the germline V gene. CDR3 length: 13 residues. V lost 8 bases, J lost 0 bases, and 8 bases lay in between. CDR3 loop: CASQATSGNTIYF. For the CDR3, the DNA is TGTGCCAGCCAGGCTACCTCTGGAAACACCATATATTTT.

This chain links TRBV11-2 with TRBJ2-2, with 13 bases fitting TRBD2. Germline CDR1 is SGHAT and CDR2 is FQNNGV. The CDR3 has 17 residues. J lost 9 bases, V lost 4 bases, and 11 bases had no gene match. CDR3 in amino acids: CASSSGTSGTTARELFF. CDR3 in DNA: TGTGCCAGCAGCTCAGGGACTAGCGGGACCACCGCCCGGGAGCTGTTTTTT.